This TCR beta chain emerged from a study of T cells in Graves' hyperthyroidism and ophthalmopathy. Study-wide results and caveats: Most thyroid clonotypes expanded above 0.001 appeared in blood too.

For Graves' hyperthyroidism to be stable, ophthalmopathy could not progress within 18 months. Patients aged 18 to 65 had newly diagnosed hyperthyroidism lasting under 2 months. The authors obtained PBMCs from around 10 ml of fresh peripheral blood. Authors of the study amplified TCR beta CDR3 regions from RNA transcripts. RT-PCR in the first round (using the HTBI primer set) targeted the TCR CDR3. One entry per CDR3 protein, called by TCRdb with MiXCR from the multiplex PCR reads. The table shows 350,000 to 400,000 distinct CDR3 sequences, with 14% to 15% occurring only once. Germline V lookup: CDR1 SEHNR, CDR2 FQNEAQ (reference sequence). The CDR3 spans 12 residues. V was cut by 3 bases and J by 2 bases, with 5 bases left in between. In its sample, this clonotype was seen many times. The antigen is unknown.

The chain carries TRBV7-9 and TRBJ2-7; D remains ambiguous. The sample taken for sequencing was blood. This clonotype was obtained from a woman aged 30 to 39 with Graves' hyperthyroidism. The CDR3 sequence: CASSFGAYEQYF. The CDR3 nucleotides are TGTGCCAGCAGCTTCGGTGCCTACGAGCAGTACTTC.